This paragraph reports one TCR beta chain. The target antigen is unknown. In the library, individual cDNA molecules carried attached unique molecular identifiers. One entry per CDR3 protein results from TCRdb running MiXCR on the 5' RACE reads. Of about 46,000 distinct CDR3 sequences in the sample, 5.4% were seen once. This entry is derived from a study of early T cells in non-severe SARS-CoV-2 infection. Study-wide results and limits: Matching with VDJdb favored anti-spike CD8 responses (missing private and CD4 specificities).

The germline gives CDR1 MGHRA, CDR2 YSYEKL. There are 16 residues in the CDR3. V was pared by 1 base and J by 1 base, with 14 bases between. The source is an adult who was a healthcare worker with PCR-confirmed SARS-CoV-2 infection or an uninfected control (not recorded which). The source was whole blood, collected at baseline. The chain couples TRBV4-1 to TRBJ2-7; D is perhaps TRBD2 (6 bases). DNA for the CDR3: TGCGCCAGCAGCCAAGGTACGGGAGCGATATCCTACGAGCAGTACTTC. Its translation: CASSQGTGAISYEQYF.